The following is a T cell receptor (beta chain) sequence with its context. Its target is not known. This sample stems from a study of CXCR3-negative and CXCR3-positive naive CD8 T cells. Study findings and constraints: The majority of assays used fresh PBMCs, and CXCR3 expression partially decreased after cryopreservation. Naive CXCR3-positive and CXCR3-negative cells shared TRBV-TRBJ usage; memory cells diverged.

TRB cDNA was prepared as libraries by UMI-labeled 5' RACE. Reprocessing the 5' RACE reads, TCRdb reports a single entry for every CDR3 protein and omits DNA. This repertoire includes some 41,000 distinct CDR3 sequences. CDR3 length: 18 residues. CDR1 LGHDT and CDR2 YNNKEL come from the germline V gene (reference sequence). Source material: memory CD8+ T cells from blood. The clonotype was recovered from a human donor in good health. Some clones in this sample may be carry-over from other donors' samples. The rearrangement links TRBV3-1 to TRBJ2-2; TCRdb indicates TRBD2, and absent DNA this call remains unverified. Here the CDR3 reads CASSQGPKTSPNTGELFF.